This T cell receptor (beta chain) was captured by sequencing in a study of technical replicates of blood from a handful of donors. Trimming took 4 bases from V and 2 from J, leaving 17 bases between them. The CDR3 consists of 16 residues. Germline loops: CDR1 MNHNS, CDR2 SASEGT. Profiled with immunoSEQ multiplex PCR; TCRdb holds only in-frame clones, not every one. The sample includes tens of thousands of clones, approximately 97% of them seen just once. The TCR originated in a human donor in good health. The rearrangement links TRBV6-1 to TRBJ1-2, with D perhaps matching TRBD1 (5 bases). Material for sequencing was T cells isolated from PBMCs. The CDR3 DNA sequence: TGTGCCAGCAGTGTTAACCAGGGAACGTTAAACTATGGCTACACCTTC. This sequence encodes CASSVNQGTLNYGYTF.